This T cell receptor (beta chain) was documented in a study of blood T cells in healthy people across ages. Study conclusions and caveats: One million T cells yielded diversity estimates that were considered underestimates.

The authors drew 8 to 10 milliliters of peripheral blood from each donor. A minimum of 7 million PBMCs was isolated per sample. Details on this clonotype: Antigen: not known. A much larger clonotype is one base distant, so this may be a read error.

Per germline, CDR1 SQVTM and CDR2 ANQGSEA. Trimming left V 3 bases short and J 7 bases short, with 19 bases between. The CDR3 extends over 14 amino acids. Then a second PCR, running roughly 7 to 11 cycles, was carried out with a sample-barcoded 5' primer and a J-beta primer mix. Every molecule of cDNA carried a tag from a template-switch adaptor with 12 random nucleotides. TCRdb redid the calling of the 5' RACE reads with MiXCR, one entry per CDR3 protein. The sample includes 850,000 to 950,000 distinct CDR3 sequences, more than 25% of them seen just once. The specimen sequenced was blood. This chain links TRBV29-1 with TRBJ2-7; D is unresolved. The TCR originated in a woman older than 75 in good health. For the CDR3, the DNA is TGCAGCGTTGAGGGTAGCTCCTCGGGCAATGAGCAGTACTTC. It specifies CSVEGSSSGNEQYF.